This T cell receptor (beta chain) is drawn from a study of T-cell memory formation after mild COVID-19. Study as a whole: TCR clusters mostly belonged to single donors.

The V segment lost 3 bases and the J segment 5 bases; nucleotides outside the gene matches: 8. The CDR3 runs 16 residues. Germline assignment: CDR1 MGHDK and CDR2 SYGVNS. The sample holds a few counts of this clonotype. Employing constant-segment primers, 5'RACE generated TCR alpha and TCR beta cDNA libraries bearing sample barcodes and UMIs. TCRdb itself ran the 5' RACE reads through MiXCR, one entry per CDR3 protein. This sample has a few hundred thousand distinct CDR3 sequences, with approximately 10% found just once. The rearrangement links TRBV25-1 to TRBJ2-2, with 8 bases that match TRBD2. This clonotype was obtained from a man aged 18 to 29 who had mild COVID-19 (a few samples of this study predate the infection). Cell type and time point are not known. Sequencing was done on a sample of PBMCs or a T cell subset sorted from them (not recorded which). The CDR3 region has the DNA TGTGCCAGCAGTGATAGCGTTAGCGGGGCAACCGGGGAGCTGTTTTTT. The encoded protein is CASSDSVSGATGELFF.